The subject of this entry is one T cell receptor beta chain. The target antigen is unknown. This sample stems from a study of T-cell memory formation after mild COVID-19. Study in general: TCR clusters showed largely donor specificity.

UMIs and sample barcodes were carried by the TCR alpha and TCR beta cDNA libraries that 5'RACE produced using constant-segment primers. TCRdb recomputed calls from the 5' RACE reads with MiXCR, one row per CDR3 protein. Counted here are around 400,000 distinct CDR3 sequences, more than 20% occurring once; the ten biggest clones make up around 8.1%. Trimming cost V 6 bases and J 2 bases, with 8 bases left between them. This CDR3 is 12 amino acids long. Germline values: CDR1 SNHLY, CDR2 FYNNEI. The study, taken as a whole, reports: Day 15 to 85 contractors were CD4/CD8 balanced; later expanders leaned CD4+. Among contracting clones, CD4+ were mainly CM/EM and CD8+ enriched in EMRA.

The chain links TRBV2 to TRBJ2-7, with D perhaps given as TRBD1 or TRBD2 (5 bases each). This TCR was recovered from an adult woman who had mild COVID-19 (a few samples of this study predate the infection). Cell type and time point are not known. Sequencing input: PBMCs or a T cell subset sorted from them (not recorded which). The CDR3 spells CASSRDPYEQYF. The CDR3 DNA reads TGTGCCAGCAGCCGGGACCCCTACGAGCAGTACTTC.